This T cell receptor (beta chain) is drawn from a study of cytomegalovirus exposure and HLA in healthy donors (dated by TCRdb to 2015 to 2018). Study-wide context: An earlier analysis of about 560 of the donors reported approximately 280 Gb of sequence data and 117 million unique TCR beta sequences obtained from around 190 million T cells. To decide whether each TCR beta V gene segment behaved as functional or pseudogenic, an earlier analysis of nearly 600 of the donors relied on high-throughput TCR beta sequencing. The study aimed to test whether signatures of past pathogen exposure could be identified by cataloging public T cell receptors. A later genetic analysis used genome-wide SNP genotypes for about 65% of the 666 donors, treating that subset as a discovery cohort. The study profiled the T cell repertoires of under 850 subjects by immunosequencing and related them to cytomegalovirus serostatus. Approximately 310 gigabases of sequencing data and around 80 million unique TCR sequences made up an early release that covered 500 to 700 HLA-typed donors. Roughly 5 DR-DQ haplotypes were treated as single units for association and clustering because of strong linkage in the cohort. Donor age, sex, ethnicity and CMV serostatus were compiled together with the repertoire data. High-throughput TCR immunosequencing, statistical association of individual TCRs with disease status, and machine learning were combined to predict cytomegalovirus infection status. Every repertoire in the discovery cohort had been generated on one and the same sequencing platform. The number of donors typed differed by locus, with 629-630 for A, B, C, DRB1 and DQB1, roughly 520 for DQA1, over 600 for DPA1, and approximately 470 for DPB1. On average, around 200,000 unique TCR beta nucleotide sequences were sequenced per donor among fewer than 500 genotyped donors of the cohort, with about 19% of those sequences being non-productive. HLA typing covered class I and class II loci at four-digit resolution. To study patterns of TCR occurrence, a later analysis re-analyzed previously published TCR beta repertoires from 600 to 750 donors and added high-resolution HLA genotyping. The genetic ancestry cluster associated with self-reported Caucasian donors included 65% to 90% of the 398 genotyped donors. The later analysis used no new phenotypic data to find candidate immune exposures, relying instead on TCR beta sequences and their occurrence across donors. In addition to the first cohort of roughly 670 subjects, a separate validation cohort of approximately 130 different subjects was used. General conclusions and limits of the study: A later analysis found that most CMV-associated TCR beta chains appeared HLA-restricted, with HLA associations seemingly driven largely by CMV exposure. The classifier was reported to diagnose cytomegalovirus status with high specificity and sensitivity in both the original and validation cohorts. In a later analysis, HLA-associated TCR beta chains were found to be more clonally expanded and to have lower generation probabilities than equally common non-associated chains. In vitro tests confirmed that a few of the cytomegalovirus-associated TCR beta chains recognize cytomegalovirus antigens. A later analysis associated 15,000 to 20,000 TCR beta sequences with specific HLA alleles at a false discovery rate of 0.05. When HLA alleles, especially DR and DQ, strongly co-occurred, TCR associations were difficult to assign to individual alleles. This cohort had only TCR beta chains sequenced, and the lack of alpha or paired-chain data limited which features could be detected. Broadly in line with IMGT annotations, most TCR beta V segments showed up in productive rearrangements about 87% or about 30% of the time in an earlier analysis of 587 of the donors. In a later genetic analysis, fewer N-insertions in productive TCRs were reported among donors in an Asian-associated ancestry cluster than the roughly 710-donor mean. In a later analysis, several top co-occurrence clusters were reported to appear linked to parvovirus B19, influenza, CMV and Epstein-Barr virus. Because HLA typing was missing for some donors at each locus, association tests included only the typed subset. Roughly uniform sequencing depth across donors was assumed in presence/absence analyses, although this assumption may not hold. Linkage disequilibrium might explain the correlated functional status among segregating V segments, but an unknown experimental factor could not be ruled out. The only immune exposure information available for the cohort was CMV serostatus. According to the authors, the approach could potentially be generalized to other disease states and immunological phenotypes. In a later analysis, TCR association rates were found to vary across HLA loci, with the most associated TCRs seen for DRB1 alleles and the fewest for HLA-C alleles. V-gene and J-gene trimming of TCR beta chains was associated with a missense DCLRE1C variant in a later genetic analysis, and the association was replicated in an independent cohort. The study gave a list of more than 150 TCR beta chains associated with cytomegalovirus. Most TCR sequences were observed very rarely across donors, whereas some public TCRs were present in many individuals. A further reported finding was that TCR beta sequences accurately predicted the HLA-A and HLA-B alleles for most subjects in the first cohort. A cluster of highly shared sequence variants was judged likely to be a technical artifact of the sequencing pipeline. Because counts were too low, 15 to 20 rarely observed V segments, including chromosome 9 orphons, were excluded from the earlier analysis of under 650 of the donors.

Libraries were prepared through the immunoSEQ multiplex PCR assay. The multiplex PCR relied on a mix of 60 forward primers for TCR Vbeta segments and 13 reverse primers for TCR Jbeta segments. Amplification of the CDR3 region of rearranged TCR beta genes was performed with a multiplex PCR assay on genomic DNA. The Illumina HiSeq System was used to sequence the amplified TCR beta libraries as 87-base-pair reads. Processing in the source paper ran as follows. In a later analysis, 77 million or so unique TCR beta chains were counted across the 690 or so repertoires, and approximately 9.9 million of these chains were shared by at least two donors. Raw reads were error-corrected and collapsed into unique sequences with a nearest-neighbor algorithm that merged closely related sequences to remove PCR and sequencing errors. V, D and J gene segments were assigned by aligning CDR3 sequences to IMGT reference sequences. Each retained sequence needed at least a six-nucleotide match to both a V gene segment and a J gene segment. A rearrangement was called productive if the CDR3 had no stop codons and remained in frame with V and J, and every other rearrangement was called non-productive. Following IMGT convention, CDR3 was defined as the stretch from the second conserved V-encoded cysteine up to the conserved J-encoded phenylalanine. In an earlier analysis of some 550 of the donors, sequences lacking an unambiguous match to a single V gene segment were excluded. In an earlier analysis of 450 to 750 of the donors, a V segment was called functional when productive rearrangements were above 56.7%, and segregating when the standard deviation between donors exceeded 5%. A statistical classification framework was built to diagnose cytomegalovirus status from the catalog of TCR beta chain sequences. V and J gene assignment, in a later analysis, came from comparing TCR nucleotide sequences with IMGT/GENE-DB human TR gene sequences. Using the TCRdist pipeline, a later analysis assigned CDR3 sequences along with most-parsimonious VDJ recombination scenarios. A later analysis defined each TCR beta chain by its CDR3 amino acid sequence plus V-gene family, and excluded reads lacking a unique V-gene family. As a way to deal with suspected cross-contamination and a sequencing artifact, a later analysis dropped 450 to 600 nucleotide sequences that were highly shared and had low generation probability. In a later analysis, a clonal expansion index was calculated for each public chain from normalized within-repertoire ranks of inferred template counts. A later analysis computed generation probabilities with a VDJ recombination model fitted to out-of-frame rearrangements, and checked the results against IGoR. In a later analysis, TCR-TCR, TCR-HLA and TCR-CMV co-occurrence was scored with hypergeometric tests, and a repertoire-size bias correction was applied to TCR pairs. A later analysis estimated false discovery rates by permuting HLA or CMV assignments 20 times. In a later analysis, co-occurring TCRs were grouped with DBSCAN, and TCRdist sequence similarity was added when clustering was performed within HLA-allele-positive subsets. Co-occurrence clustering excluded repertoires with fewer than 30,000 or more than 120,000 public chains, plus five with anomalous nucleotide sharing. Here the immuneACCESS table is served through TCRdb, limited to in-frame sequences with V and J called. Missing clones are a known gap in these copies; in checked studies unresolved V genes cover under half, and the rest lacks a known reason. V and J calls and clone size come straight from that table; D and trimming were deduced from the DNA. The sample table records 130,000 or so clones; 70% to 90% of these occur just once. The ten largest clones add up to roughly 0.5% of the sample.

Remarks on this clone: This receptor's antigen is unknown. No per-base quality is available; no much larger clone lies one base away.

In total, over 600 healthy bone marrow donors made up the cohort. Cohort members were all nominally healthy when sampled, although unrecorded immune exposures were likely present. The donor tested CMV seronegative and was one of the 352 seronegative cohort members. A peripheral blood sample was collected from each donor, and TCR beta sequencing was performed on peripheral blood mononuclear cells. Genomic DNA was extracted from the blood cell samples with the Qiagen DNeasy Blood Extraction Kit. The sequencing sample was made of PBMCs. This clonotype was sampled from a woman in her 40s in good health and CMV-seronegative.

The CDR3 here reads CASSLRQGVTYEQYF. The nucleotide sequence reads TGTGCCAGCTCCCTCAGACAGGGGGTAACCTACGAGCAGTACTTC. The sequence joins TRBV18 to TRBJ2-7; 9 central bases correspond to TRBD1. V has 6 bases trimmed and J has 2 bases trimmed; junction bases matching no gene number 8. The germline V gene supplies CDR1 KGHSH and CDR2 LQKENI. There are 15 amino acids in the CDR3, from cysteine to phenylalanine inclusive. CDR3 DNA only is kept here, 45 bases in frame from base 1.